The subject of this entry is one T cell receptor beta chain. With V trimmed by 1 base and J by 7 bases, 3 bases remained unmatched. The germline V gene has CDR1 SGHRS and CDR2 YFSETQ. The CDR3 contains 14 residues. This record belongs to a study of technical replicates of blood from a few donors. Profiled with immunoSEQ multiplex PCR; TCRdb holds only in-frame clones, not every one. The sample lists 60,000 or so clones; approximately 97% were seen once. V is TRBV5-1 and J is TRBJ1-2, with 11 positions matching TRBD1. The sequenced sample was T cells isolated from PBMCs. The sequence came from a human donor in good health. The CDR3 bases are TGCGCCAGCAGCTTGCCGGGGACAGGGGGTGGCTACACCTTC. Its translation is CASSLPGTGGGYTF.